The T cell receptor beta chain under discussion was sequenced for a study of post-analysis software for immune sequencing data (dated by TCRdb to the mid-2010s). Notes on the research overall: Recorded disease courses included relapsing-remitting, secondary progressive and progressive-relapsing multiple sclerosis, with some patients lacking subtype annotation. The patient repertoires were compared against about 10 previously published healthy control repertoires obtained from donors aged roughly 6 to 28 years. A subset of samples was prepared in parallel using single-end sample barcoding, then pooled and co-amplified after Illumina adapter ligation. Study-wide findings and limitations: The multiple sclerosis patient group was slightly younger than the control group. Patients showed significantly higher frequencies than controls for a handful of TRBV segments, among them TRBV5-6, TRBV5-1 and TRBV20-1. Significantly lower normalized Chao1 diversity was found in multiple sclerosis patients than in controls, suggesting substantial peripheral T-cell clonal expansion. When samples were clustered directly using the F measure, samples prepared in the same batch co-clustered strongly, which prompted a batch-effect correction.

CDR1 and CDR2 were assigned from the germline V gene (reference sequence) as DFQATT and SNEGSKA. The CDR3 holds 10 amino acids from the cysteine to the phenylalanine. The DNA shown is the 30-base CDR3, in frame from base 1. The V and J ends are trimmed by 1 base and 10 bases, leaving 7 bases between them. Worth noting for this clonotype: Its binding antigen is unknown. No per-base quality is available; no much larger clone lies one base away.

Library preparation was by PCR. Sequenced using an Illumina HiSeq 2500. To reduce PCR and sequencing biases, unique molecular identifiers were built into the TCR beta cDNA libraries. Per 1 to 10 million input T cells, around 500,000 cDNA molecules were obtained, such that each molecule approximated one T cell. The same protocol used for the earlier healthy control dataset was applied to prepare and sequence the patient libraries. Within a given batch, samples were prepared together, multiplexed and sequenced on the same HiSeq lane. Per the authors' processing: Raw barcoded reads were processed with MIGEC, discarding single-read molecular identifier groups before consensus assembly and CDR3 extraction. VDJtools was used for post-analysis of the clonotype tables, with diversity normalized by down-sampling every dataset to the smallest sample size. Repertoire overlap clustering matched CDR3 amino acid but not nucleotide sequences to correct batch-related cross-sample contamination. In-frame beta chains were kept once TCRdb had trimmed the public reads at Q25 with fastp and called clones with MiXCR. Each record represents a unique CDR3 protein, reported with the most common genes and DNA among its rows. The V and J calls shown here were made by TCRdb, not taken from the authors' results. The sample table records about 760,000 distinct CDR3 sequences; roughly 30% of these occur just once. 0.5% to 0.6% of the sample lies in the top ten.

To demonstrate the VDJtools post-analysis software, the study profiled TCR beta repertoires from the peripheral blood of about 13 young patients with multiple sclerosis. Multiple sclerosis patients were children and adolescents aged about 6 to 15 years. The source material was blood. The chain couples TRBV20-1 to TRBJ2-5; the D gene is not confidently resolved. This TCR was sampled from a girl aged 10-17 years with multiple sclerosis. The base sequence is TGCAGTGCTAGAGCCGCCATCCAGTACTTC. It is translated as CSARAAIQYF.